These 27 T cell receptor beta chains originate from one sample sequenced in a study of tumor-infiltrating lymphocytes in primary liver carcinoma. The tissue used was unsorted bulk material of about 19-31 mg. RNA and DNA were co-extracted from it with the AllPrep DNA/RNA mini kit. Starting from around 0.45 ug of total RNA, TCR beta cDNA was produced with a primer in the constant region. A slightly modified ARM-PCR protocol with three nested multiplex PCR rounds produced these TCR beta libraries. Researchers ran the first two PCR rounds for about 11 cycles each with TRBV1-TRBV30 forward primers and a C-beta reverse primer. TCRdb re-derived calls from the multiplex PCR reads in MiXCR, one entry per CDR3 protein. There are about 74,000 distinct CDR3 sequences in the sample; over 60% occur only once, and 28% lies in the top ten. Sequencing was performed on liver tumor tissue from sampling region 4. Sample subset: tumor region T4, right-lateral pole. These receptors were taken from a man aged 35-49 years with primary liver carcinoma and hepatitis B virus infection.

This clonotype has only a few counts. It may be a read error: a sequence one base away is much more abundant. The chain combines TRBV4-1 with TRBJ2-2; D not certain. This CDR3 comprises 16 residues. CDR1 is MGHRA and CDR2 is YSYEKL in the germline V gene. CDR3 protein: CTSSQELAAWTGELFF. CDR3 sequence (DNA): TGCACCAGCAGCCAAGAGCTGGCCGCGTGGACCGGGGAGCTGTTTTTT.

As for this clonotype: With a much larger clone just one base away, this may be a read error. The CDR3 DNA reads TGCACCAGCAGCTCCCTTCAGATGCGCAGTCAGCCCCAGCATTTT. Translating it yields CTSSSLQMRSQPQHF. The chain has TRBV5-1 and TRBJ1-5; D is undetermined. Germline V lookup: CDR1 SGHRS, CDR2 YFSETQ. The CDR3 runs to 15 residues.

V usage is TRBV12-3 or TRBV12-4 and J usage is TRBJ1-6; TRBD1 might be the D (6 bases). The CDR3 length is 13 residues. Trimming took 7 bases from V and 18 from J, leaving 22 bases between them. The CDR3 DNA sequence: TGTGCCAGCACCGTTACAGGGTTTGGAGTCCCCCACTTT. This translates into CASTVTGFGVPHF.

Turning to this clonotype: It is likely a read error, because the conserved phenylalanine at the end of the CDR3 is missing. The genes are TRBV10-2 and TRBJ2-1, with D perhaps matching TRBD1 or TRBD2 (6 bases each). V was cut by 5 bases and J by 4 bases, with 18 bases left in between. CDR1 and CDR2 (germline): WSHSY, SAAADI. The CDR3 extends over 16 amino acids. CDR3 DNA sequence: TGCGCCAGCAGTCTCACTACCGGGGGCTCATACAATGAGCAGTTCCTC. This codes for CASSLTTGGSYNEQFL.

Remarks on this clonotype: This may be a read error, as it is one base from a much larger clone. The chain employs TRBV30 and TRBJ2-3; D is unresolved. Germline lookup yields CDR1 GTSNPN and CDR2 SVGIG (reference sequence). CDR3 length: 13 residues. CDR3 region: CAWSLVSRDTQYF. The CDR3, as DNA: TGTGCCTGGAGTTTGGTCAGCAGAGATACGCAGTATTTT. Together with reference TRBV30 and TRBJ2-3, the CDR3 gives the full variable domain: SQTIHQWPATLVQPVGSPLSLECTVEGTSNPNLYWYRQAAGRGLQLLFYSVGIGQISSEVPQNLSASRPQDRQFILSSKKLLLSDSGFYLCAWSLVSRDTQYFGPGTRLTVL.

There are a few counts of this clonotype. This sequence may be a read error, since a much larger clone differs from it by one base. The chain uses TRBV28 and TRBJ2-7; D is unresolved. The CDR3 loop spans 11 amino acids. Germline-derived CDR1 and CDR2 are MDHEN and SYDVKM. CDR3 DNA sequence: TGTGCCAGCCGCCGTAGTTACGACCAGTACTTC. This translates into CASRRSYDQYF. Looking up the rest from reference TRBV28 and TRBJ2-7 gives the full variable domain: DVKVTQSSRYLVKRTGEKVFLECVQDMDHENMFWYRQDPGLGLRLIYFSYDVKMKEKGDIPEGYSVSREKKERFSLILESASTNQTSMYLCASRRSYDQYFGPGTRLTVT.

As regards this clonotype: Possible read error: a much larger clone is one base away. The chain carries TRBV30 and TRBJ2-3, with 7 bases that match TRBD2. Germline V gives CDR1 GTSNPN, CDR2 SVGIG (reference sequence). The V and J ends lost 4 bases and 2 bases, in that order; junction bases with no gene match: 9. CDR3 size: 15 residues. For the CDR3, the DNA is TGTGCCTGGAATGTATCGGGGGGATTCACAGATACGCAGTATTTT. This translates into CAWNVSGGFTDTQYF.

This clonotype was counted once. Possible read error: a much larger clone is one base away. J is TRBJ2-7 and V is TRBV5-4; D might be TRBD2 (6 bases). The germline gives CDR1 SGHNT, CDR2 YYREEE (reference sequence). Trimming left V 6 bases short and J 6 bases short, with 19 bases between. This CDR3 contains 14 residues. CDR3 bases: TGTGCCAGCACTTCGGGGGACCTCTCGGGCGAGCAGTACTTC. Amino acids: CASTSGDLSGEQYF.

Details on this clonotype: Germline and junction disagree at one end, which may indicate a read error. The genes are TRBV29-1 and TRBJ2-7; no definite D call. The germline gives CDR1 SQVTM, CDR2 ANQGSEA. This CDR3 region has 11 residues. The CDR3 nucleotides read TGCAGCGTGGGAACCAGCTACGAGCAACACTTC. Translated, it gives CSVGTSYEQHF.

Details on this clonotype: One end of the junction fails to match germline, which may point to a read error. The gene calls are TRBV10-3 and TRBJ1-2; D call uncertain. In germline, CDR1 is ENHRY, CDR2 SYGVKD. CDR3 size: 14 residues. CDR3 in amino acids: CAISERASSYGHTF. CDR3 DNA sequence: TGTGCCATCAGCGAACGGGCATCCAGCTATGGCCACACCTTC.

Concerning this clonotype itself: Relative to the germline gene, one junction end is altered; a read error may explain this. The J gene is TRBJ2-6, the V gene TRBV6-5, with 8 nucleotides matching TRBD1. The CDR3 extends over 18 amino acids. Germline V gives CDR1 MNHEY, CDR2 SVGAGI. Here the CDR3 reads CASSLWTGTKAGASVLTF. The CDR3 bases are TGTGCTAGCAGTCTTTGGACAGGGACGAAAGCTGGGGCCAGCGTCCTGACTTTC.

About this clonotype itself: Here the CDR3 omits its conserved ending phenylalanine or tryptophan, so a read error is the likely source. The J gene is TRBJ2-1, the V gene TRBV7-8; D call uncertain. This CDR3 contains 16 residues. The V end lost 5 bases, the J end lost 1 base, and 15 bases lay between the germline ends. Germline values: CDR1 SGHVS, CDR2 FQNEAQ. This chain's CDR3 is CASSRRDRASYNEQFL. The CDR3 DNA reads TGTGCCAGCAGCAGAAGGGATAGGGCATCCTACAATGAGCAGTTCCTC.

Only a few counts were recorded for this clonotype. J is TRBJ2-2 and V is TRBV19, with no clear D. Looked up from germline, CDR1 is LNHDA and CDR2 is SQIVND (reference sequence). The V end lost 1 base, the J end lost 4 bases, and 7 bases lay between the germline ends. CDR3 size: 14 residues. The CDR3 region is CASSIGAVTGELFF. CDR3 in DNA: TGTGCCAGTAGTATAGGGGCCGTCACCGGGGAGCTGTTTTTT.

This chain links TRBV6-5 with TRBJ1-6, with TRBD1 matching 9 bases. Per the germline V gene, CDR1 is MNHEY and CDR2 is SVGAGI. The trim removed 2 bases at V and 8 bases at J, leaving 4 bases unmatched. The CDR3 covers 15 residues. Here the CDR3 DNA reads TGTGCCAGCAGTTACAAGACAGGGGGGGATTCACCCCTCCACTTT. The encoded protein is CASSYKTGGDSPLHF.

In the case of this clonotype: At one end, the junction sequence differs from germline, possibly due to a read error. V and J are TRBV5-1 and TRBJ1-1; perhaps TRBD1 as D (6 bases). Germline CDR1 and CDR2: SGHRS and YFSETQ. This CDR3 is built from 14 residues. The CDR3 nucleotides are TGCGCAAGCATCTTGGCAGGGGTCGGCACTGAAGCTTTCTTT. Amino acid sequence: CASILAGVGTEAFF.

Turning to this clonotype: Germline is not matched at one junction end, which may reflect a read error. The chain combines TRBV10-1 with TRBJ2-7, with D unresolved. Germline CDR1 reads WNHNN; CDR2 reads SYGVQD (reference sequence). The CDR3 runs 15 residues. Written as DNA, the CDR3 is TGCGCCAGCAATGAGAGCCTAGTGGCAGGCTACGAGCAGTACTTC. Amino acids: CASNESLVAGYEQYF.

About this clonotype itself: The conserved final phenylalanine or tryptophan is absent from the CDR3, which likely points to a read error. The limits of the CDR3 on the DNA are not certain, so only TCRdb's listed CDR3 is given. V is TRBV6-1 and J is TRBJ1-2. The CDR3 adds up to 12 amino acids, both ends counted. Per germline, CDR1 MNHNS and CDR2 SASEGT. CDR3 loop: CASSVNSYGYTS.

As regards this clonotype: A much larger clone differs by one base, so this may be a read error. The chain carries TRBV29-1 and TRBJ2-5; a possible D gene is TRBD2 (7 bases). Germline V gene lookup returns CDR1 SQVTM and CDR2 ANQGSEA. This CDR3 has 16 amino acids. The V end lost 6 bases, the J end lost 7 bases, and 27 bases lay between the germline ends. CDR3 protein: CSVFWGGAAKVGTQYF. The CDR3 coding sequence is TGCAGCGTCTTTTGGGGGGGGGCCGCGAAGGTGGGGACCCAGTACTTC.

This clonotype has ten or more counts. The V call is TRBV14, the J call TRBJ2-1, with 7 bases aligning to TRBD2. The V gene's germline CDR1 is SGHDN and CDR2 FVKESK. CDR3 length: 17 residues. V shed 4 bases and J 4 bases; nucleotides not matched to a gene: 13. CDR3 in DNA: TGTGCCAGCAGCCCCTCACCGGGCGGGAGAGGTTACAATGAGCAGTTCTTC. Its protein product is CASSPSPGGRGYNEQFF. Full variable domain (remainder filled in from reference TRBV14 and TRBJ2-1): EAGVTQFPSHSVIEKGQTVTLRCDPISGHDNLYWYRRVMGKEIKFLLHFVKESKQDESGMPNNRFLAERTGGTYSTLKVQPAELEDSGVYFCASSPSPGGRGYNEQFFGPGTRLTVL.

As to this clonotype: A read error may produce the germline difference seen at one junction end. Here the CDR3 DNA reads TGTACCAGCACTTTAGCGCTAGCGGGAGATACGCAGTATTTT. Protein product: CTSTLALAGDTQYF. The V call is TRBV12-3 or TRBV12-4, the J call TRBJ2-3; 8 bases are a match to TRBD2. CDR3 size: 14 residues.

Concerning this clonotype: Mismatch with germline at one junction end may stem from a read error. The rearrangement uses TRBV5-5 and TRBJ2-1; no firm D call. The CDR3 runs 13 residues. Per germline, CDR1 SGHKS and CDR2 YYEKEE (reference sequence). The CDR3 reads CASSLVSHNEQLF. For the CDR3, the DNA is TGTGCCAGCAGCTTGGTGTCCCACAATGAGCAGCTCTTC.

This clonotype was counted only a few times. The chain employs TRBV6-4 and TRBJ1-1, with 8 bases identical to TRBD1. This CDR3 contains 15 residues. Germline trimming cut 7 bases from V and 4 bases from J; bases unmatched to any gene: 11. Germline loops: CDR1 MRHNA, CDR2 SNTAGT. CDR3: CASNRTGRPLTEAFF. The CDR3, as DNA: TGTGCCAGCAATCGGACAGGGAGGCCCCTCACTGAAGCTTTCTTT.

The sample holds many counts of this clonotype. The rearrangement uses TRBV28 and TRBJ2-7, with D possibly TRBD2 on 5 matching bases. Trimming removed 6 bases from V and 5 bases from J, with 11 bases in between. The CDR3 is made up of 12 amino acids. Germline loops: CDR1 MDHEN, CDR2 SYDVKM. The CDR3 here is CASRQDWDEQYF. CDR3 DNA: TGTGCCAGCAGGCAGGACTGGGACGAGCAGTACTTC.

Comment on this clonotype: One end of the junction does not line up with germline, which may come from a read error. This chain connects TRBV7-9 to TRBJ2-3; D could derive from TRBD1 or TRBD2 (6 bases each). This CDR3 is 14 amino acids long. The germline gives CDR1 SEHNR, CDR2 FQNEAQ (reference sequence). Written as DNA, the CDR3 is TGTGACAGCAGCTTAGTAGGGGGGCCAGATACGCAGTATTTT. Its protein product is CDSSLVGGPDTQYF.

The chain employs TRBV4-1 and TRBJ2-7; TRBD2 agrees at 8 bases. The CDR3 spans 15 residues. The germline V gene encodes CDR1 MGHRA and CDR2 YSYEKL. This CDR3 is CTNSQELAGSYEQYF. The CDR3 region has the DNA TGCACCAACAGCCAAGAGTTAGCGGGGTCCTACGAGCAGTACTTC.

The genes are TRBV1 and TRBJ2-7; TRBD2 reflects the table's D call only, with no check against the DNA. TRBV1 is a known pseudogene. The CDR3 length is 16 residues. CDR3 protein: CTSSHHRLVGVPEQYF. CDR3 coding DNA: TGCACCAGCAGCCATCACCGATTAGTGGGAGTGCCCGAACAGTACTTC.

The rearrangement uses TRBV29-1 and TRBJ2-5, with D perhaps matching TRBD1 or TRBD2 (6 bases each). Trimming took off 3 bases at V and 5 bases at J, with 16 bases between the two ends. This CDR3 contains 14 residues. Looked up from germline, CDR1 is SQVTM and CDR2 is ANQGSEA. Written as DNA, the CDR3 is TGCAGCGTTGATGGGACGGGGGCCCATGAGACCCAGTACTTC. It encodes CSVDGTGAHETQYF.